Listed here are 25 T cell receptor beta chains from one sample, sequenced in a study of tissue T cells after allogeneic stem cell transplantation. The method was immunoSEQ multiplex PCR; TCRdb's version includes in-frame clones alone and lacks a portion of them. The sample contains thousands of clones, roughly half of which appear only once. Regarding time point: mouse harvest day 7 after allogeneic transplant. The graft held 10^6 splenic CD5+ T cells and 10^7 T-cell-depleted bone marrow cells. Input material: lymph node tissue. The receptors stem from a female BALB/c mouse given C57BL/6 T cells with graft-versus-host disease after an allogeneic hematopoietic cell transplant.

There are a few counts of this clone. Gene names are the mouse ones. Sequencing ends 1 residue short of the CDR3 end; the germline J gene provides the rest. The chain recombines TRBV13-2 with TRBJ2-7, with unresolved D. CDR1 NNHNN and CDR2 SYGAGS come from the germline V gene (reference sequence). Trimming removed 5 bases at V and 4 bases at J, with 4 bases between. The CDR3 is made up of 10 amino acids. CDR3 region: CASGPYEQYF. The part of the CDR3 DNA that was read is TGTGCCAGCGGGCCTTATGAACAGTAC.

Remarks on this clone: Here the gene names and germline are mouse. This CDR3 is CASSPRGGGAETLYF. The part of the CDR3 DNA that was read is TGTGCCAGCAGCCCAAGGGGAGGGGGTGCAGAAACGCTGTAT. The chain is built from TRBV26 and TRBJ2-3, with D tentatively TRBD1 (5 bases). The read is 1 residue too short to cover the CDR3 end, so that end is filled in from the germline J gene. CDR1 KGHPV and CDR2 FQNQEV come from the germline V gene (reference sequence). Trimming cost V 6 bases and J 1 base, with 14 bases left between them. This CDR3 has 15 amino acids.

Concerning this clone itself: Gene names denote mouse genes. The read gets to within 1 residue of the CDR3 end, and the germline J gene fills in the rest. The chain is built from TRBV13-3 and TRBJ2-7; the match to TRBD2 covers 10 bases. The V gene's germline CDR1 is NNHDY and CDR2 SYVADS. V gave up 5 bases and J gave up 2 bases; unmatched junction bases: 1. The CDR3 consists of 13 residues. The sequenced part of the CDR3 DNA is TGTGCCAGCAGGGGACTGGGGACCTATGAACAGTAC. This sequence encodes CASRGLGTYEQY. The full-length CDR3 reads as CASRGLGTYEQYF.

To note about this clone: Mouse names are used for the genes. The observed sequence ends 1 residue before the CDR3 terminus, with the missing tail filled in from the germline J gene. V is TRBV26 and J is TRBJ1-1; no reliable D call. The CDR3 contains 12 residues. The V gene lost 4 bases and the J gene lost 7 bases, with 10 bases spanning the gap. In germline, CDR1 is KGHPV, CDR2 FQNQEV (reference sequence). CDR3 DNA, as far as it was read: TGTGCCAGCAGTCCCGGTCGGGGAGAAGTCTTC. Its translation is CASSPGRGEVF. The whole CDR3 region reads CASSPGRGEVFF.

Comment on this clone: The genes are named according to mouse. Read sequence stops 1 residue before the CDR3 end, and the germline J gene provides the missing end. V is TRBV3 and J is TRBJ1-4, with D perhaps TRBD1 (6 bases). Germline CDR1 is SNHLY and CDR2 is FYNGKV (reference sequence). V was pared by 1 base and J by 7 bases, with 10 bases between. The CDR3 contains 14 residues. Partial CDR3 DNA: TGTGCCAGCAGCTTAGTGGGGGGCGGCGAAAGATTATTT. Amino acid sequence: CASSLVGGGERLF. The whole CDR3 region reads CASSLVGGGERLFF.

Only a few counts were recorded for this clone. Germline and genes here are mouse. The CDR3 is CASSLGQANTEVFF. The CDR3 bases that were read are TGTGCCAGCAGCCTGGGACAAGCAAACACAGAAGTCTTC. The chain has TRBV26 and TRBJ1-1; a weak D match, TRBD1 (6 bases). The CDR3 end lies 1 residue beyond the end of the read and is filled in from the germline J gene. Germline V lookup: CDR1 KGHPV, CDR2 FQNQEV (reference sequence). This CDR3 region has 14 residues. V shed 6 bases and J shed 0 bases, with 11 bases lying between them.

A note on this clone: Gene and germline names: mouse. The DNA ends 1 residue before the CDR3 does, and the rest of the CDR3 is filled in from the germline J gene. The chain is built from TRBV1 and TRBJ2-5; no clear D gene. CDR3 length: 13 amino acids. V lost 7 bases to trimming and J lost 1 base, with 9 bases between them. The germline gives CDR1 NSQYPW, CDR2 LRSPGD (reference sequence). The CDR3: CTCKGGYQDTQYF. CDR3 DNA (partial): TGCACCTGCAAGGGAGGGTACCAAGACACCCAGTAC.

Concerning this clone itself: Gene names refer to mouse genes. The read ends 1 residue before the CDR3 terminus; that terminus is restored from the germline J gene. The V call is TRBV1, the J call TRBJ2-7, with 7 bases matching TRBD2. The CDR3 is 14 residues long. The ends lost 3 bases at V and 2 bases at J; junction bases unmatched: 4. Germline assignment: CDR1 NSQYPW and CDR2 LRSPGD (reference sequence). The sequenced CDR3 bases are TGCACCTGCAGTGCTGGGGGGAACGCCTATGAACAGTAC. It translates to CTCSAGGNAYEQY. The whole CDR3 protein reads CTCSAGGNAYEQYF.

As regards this clone: Genes here carry mouse names. Read coverage stops 1 residue before the CDR3 terminus; the germline J gene supplies the remainder. The J gene is TRBJ2-2, the V gene TRBV26, with 9 bases lining up with TRBD2. After removal of 5 bases from V and 1 base from J, the junction contained 2 bases not matched to a gene. This CDR3 contains 15 residues. From germline, CDR1 is KGHPV and CDR2 FQNQEV (reference sequence). The CDR3 DNA, read in part, is TGTGCCAGCAGTTCGACTGGGGGAAACACCGGGCAGCTCTAC. Encoded protein: CASSSTGGNTGQLY. The whole CDR3 reads CASSSTGGNTGQLYF.

A remark on this clone: Each gene name is a mouse one. The read ends 1 residue before the CDR3 terminus; that terminus is restored from the germline J gene. The V gene is TRBV1, the J gene TRBJ1-3, with 9 bases lining up with TRBD1. CDR1 and CDR2 from the germline V gene are NSQYPW and LRSPGD (reference sequence). CDR3 size: 14 residues. V shed 5 bases and J 3 bases; nucleotides not matched to a gene: 2. The CDR3 DNA, read in part, is TGCACCTGCAGTCAGGACAGGGGTGGAAATACGCTCTAT. As protein: CTCSQDRGGNTLY. The full CDR3 protein is CTCSQDRGGNTLYF.

Only a few counts were recorded for this clone. Genes here carry mouse names. From the germline J gene comes the end of the CDR3, since the read stops 1 residue before it. The chain is built from TRBV26 and TRBJ2-7; possibly TRBD1 for D (6 bases). V shed 4 bases and J shed 0 bases, with 13 bases lying between them. This CDR3 comprises 15 residues. Germline V gene data show CDR1 as KGHPV and CDR2 as FQNQEV (reference sequence). The sequenced part of the CDR3 DNA is TGTGCCAGCAGTCCCTCGCAGGGGAGCTCCTATGAACAGTAC. It is translated as CASSPSQGSSYEQY. The CDR3 in full is CASSPSQGSSYEQYF.

As regards this clone: Gene labels here are mouse ones. The read halts 1 residue ahead of the CDR3 end, with the missing end drawn from the germline J gene. This rearrangement joins TRBV19 to TRBJ2-4, with 10 bases matching TRBD2. This CDR3 has 15 residues. The J segment lost 0 bases and the V segment lost 7 bases, leaving 5 bases of the junction unmatched. Germline CDR1 reads FNHDT; CDR2 reads SITEND (reference sequence). CDR3: CASRTGGTSQNTLYF. The CDR3 bases that were read are TGTGCCAGCCGGACTGGGGGTACTAGTCAAAACACCTTGTAC.

As concerns this clone: Mouse gene names and germline throughout. The sequence runs out 1 residue before the end of the CDR3; the remainder is reconstructed from the germline J gene. The chain is built from TRBV16 and TRBJ2-7; TRBD2 matches 8 bases. Trimming at V came to 1 base and at J to 6 bases, leaving 5 bases not matched to a gene. CDR1 is SGHSA, CDR2 FRNQAP, per germline. This CDR3 has 14 residues. Partial CDR3 DNA: TGTGCAAGCAGCTTAGGCGGGGGGGCGCTTGAACAGTAC. As protein: CASSLGGGALEQY. The complete CDR3 protein is CASSLGGGALEQYF.

Of note for this clone: Any gene name here is a mouse gene name. The read gets to within 1 residue of the CDR3 end, and the germline J gene fills in the rest. The chain has TRBV26 and TRBJ2-1, with TRBD1 matching 7 bases. CDR1 and CDR2 (germline): KGHPV, FQNQEV (reference sequence). Trimming at V came to 0 bases and at J to 5 bases, leaving 4 bases not matched to a gene. The CDR3 has 15 amino acids. The CDR3 loop is CASSLSRDRHAEQFF. The CDR3 DNA, read in part, is TGTGCCAGCAGTCTGTCGCGGGACAGACATGCTGAGCAGTTC.

This clone was seen only a few times. The gene names given are mouse names. The read terminates 1 residue ahead of where the CDR3 ends, so the germline J gene completes it. The genes are TRBV26 and TRBJ1-3; unclear D gene. Germline CDR1 reads KGHPV; CDR2 reads FQNQEV (reference sequence). This CDR3 comprises 14 residues. Trimming cost V 0 bases and J 1 base, with 4 bases left between them. The CDR3 loop reads CASSLSGSGNTLYF. The CDR3 DNA, read in part, is TGTGCCAGCAGTCTGTCGGGGTCTGGAAATACGCTCTAT. The entire variable domain, with the rest obtained from reference TRBV26 and TRBJ1-3, is as follows: NSKVIQTPRYLVKGQGQKAKMRCIPEKGHPVVFWYQQNKNNEFKFLINFQNQEVLQQIDMTEKRFSAECPSNSPCSLEIQSSEAGDSALYLCASSLSGSGNTLYFGEGSRLIVV.

This clone was detected only once. Gene names refer to mouse genes. The sequence runs out 1 residue before the end of the CDR3; the remainder is reconstructed from the germline J gene. The chain couples TRBV24 to TRBJ2-4, with TRBD1 identical over 7 bases. The V gene's germline CDR1 is KGHTA and CDR2 FRNEEI. The CDR3 length is 13 residues. J lost 3 bases, V lost 6 bases, and 3 bases had no gene match. CDR3 DNA (partial): TGTGCCAGCAGACCGACAGGGCAAAACACCTTGTAC. Protein: CASRPTGQNTLY. The complete CDR3 reads CASRPTGQNTLYF.

This clone showed up just a few times. Gene names follow the mouse nomenclature. The part of the CDR3 DNA that was read is TGTGCCAGCAGTCTGCTCCGAGACACCCAGTAC. It translates to CASSLLRDTQY. The full CDR3 sequence reads CASSLLRDTQYF. The chain combines TRBV4 with TRBJ2-5; no definite D call. With the read ending 1 residue before the CDR3 end, the germline J gene is used to fill in that end. The CDR3 spans 12 residues. Germline CDR1 is LGHDT and CDR2 is YNNKQL (reference sequence). V gave up 6 bases and J gave up 5 bases, with 9 bases separating them.

Concerning this clone: The germline and genes are mouse ones. Sequencing ends 1 residue short of the CDR3 end; the germline J gene provides the rest. The chain recombines TRBV26 with TRBJ2-7; D might be TRBD1 (5 bases). With 6 bases removed from V and 4 bases from J, the gap between germline ends came to 10 bases. The CDR3 covers 12 residues. Germline CDR1 reads KGHPV; CDR2 reads FQNQEV (reference sequence). This CDR3 is CASSQGEYEQYF. The CDR3 bases that were read are TGTGCCAGCAGCCAAGGGGAGTATGAACAGTAC.

Details on this clone: Genes and germline come from the mouse. The observed sequence ends 1 residue before the CDR3 terminus, with the missing tail filled in from the germline J gene. The chain uses TRBV31 and TRBJ2-1; tentative D call: TRBD2 (6 bases). Germline V gene sequence: CDR1 GKSSPN, CDR2 SITVG. Trimming took 3 bases from V and 2 from J, leaving 8 bases between them. The CDR3 contains 13 residues. CDR3 sequence: CAWRGGDYAEQFF. The covered CDR3 bases are TGTGCCTGGAGGGGGGGAGACTATGCTGAGCAGTTC.

Details on this clone: Gene names and germline refer to mouse. The sequenced fragment ends 1 residue before the CDR3 boundary, so the rest is inferred from the germline J gene. The chain joins TRBV3 to TRBJ2-3; D remains ambiguous. Germline V lookup: CDR1 SNHLY, CDR2 FYNGKV (reference sequence). V was pared by 4 bases and J by 3 bases, with 5 bases between. CDR3 length equals 12 residues. The DNA read from the CDR3 is TGTGCCAGCAGCTCGAAGGCAGAAACGCTGTAT. Protein: CASSSKAETLY. The full CDR3 is CASSSKAETLYF.

This clone is medium-sized. The gene names here belong to mouse. With the read ending 1 residue before the CDR3 end, the germline J gene is used to fill in that end. The chain carries TRBV12-1 and TRBJ2-5; unclear D gene. Germline CDR1 is SGHSN and CDR2 is HYEKVE. The ends were cut back, 0 bases at V and 1 base at J, with 7 bases in the middle. This CDR3 contains 14 residues. The covered CDR3 bases are TGTGCCAGCTCTCTCGAAACATACCAAGACACCCAGTAC. As protein: CASSLETYQDTQY. The whole CDR3 reads CASSLETYQDTQYF.

This clone rates as medium-sized. The genes and germline here are from mouse. The CDR3 extends 1 residue past the end of the read, so its final part is completed from the germline J gene. The V gene is TRBV15, the J gene TRBJ2-2; TRBD2 matches at 7 bases. The CDR3 runs 15 residues. CDR1 is SGHND, CDR2 FRSKSL, per germline. With V trimmed by 4 bases and J by 0 bases, 2 bases remained unmatched. CDR3 DNA (partial): TGTGCCAGCAGTTGGCTGGGGGCAAACACCGGGCAGCTCTAC. Translated: CASSWLGANTGQLY. The CDR3 reads in full as CASSWLGANTGQLYF.

Comment on this clone: The germline and genes are mouse ones. The CDR3 end lies 1 residue beyond the end of the read and is filled in from the germline J gene. The chain is built from TRBV13-2 and TRBJ2-1; TRBD2 agrees at 12 bases. CDR3 length: 17 residues. Germline trimming cut 2 bases from V and 2 bases from J; bases unmatched to any gene: 5. The germline gives CDR1 NNHNN, CDR2 SYGAGS (reference sequence). The part of the CDR3 DNA that was read is TGTGCCAGCGGTGAGCGACTGGGGGGGCGCGACTATGCTGAGCAGTTC. Amino acid sequence: CASGERLGGRDYAEQF. The CDR3 in full is CASGERLGGRDYAEQFF.

On this clone itself: Gene names follow the mouse nomenclature. The read ends 1 residue early relative to the CDR3; the germline J gene fills the gap. The V gene is TRBV31, the J gene TRBJ2-1, with 8 bases that match TRBD1. This CDR3 is 13 amino acids long. Unmatched junction bases numbered 2, after V lost 4 bases and J lost 3 bases. Germline V CDR1 and CDR2: GKSSPN, SITVG. CDR3 in amino acids: CAWKTGGYAEQFF. The DNA read from the CDR3 is TGTGCCTGGAAAACAGGGGGCTATGCTGAGCAGTTC. Looking up the rest from reference TRBV31 and TRBJ2-1 gives the full variable domain: AQTIHQWPVAEIKAVGSPLSLGCTIKGKSSPNLYWYWQATGGTLQQLFYSITVGQVESVVQLNLSASRPKDDQFILSTEKLLLSHSGFYLCAWKTGGYAEQFFGPGTRLTVL.

Regarding this clone: Any gene name here is a mouse gene name. The CDR3 end falls 1 residue outside the read, so it is completed with the germline J gene. This sequence joins TRBV26 and TRBJ2-5; 7 positions match TRBD1. Germline CDR1 is KGHPV and CDR2 is FQNQEV (reference sequence). Trimming at V came to 3 bases and at J to 3 bases, leaving 0 bases not matched to a gene. The CDR3 has 13 residues. The sequenced CDR3 bases are TGTGCCAGCAGTCTCAGGGGGCAAGACACCCAGTAC. Amino acid sequence: CASSLRGQDTQY. The complete CDR3 reads CASSLRGQDTQYF.